A single TCR beta chain is shown here with its context. Trimming removed 1 base at V and 1 base at J, with 5 bases between. Germline CDR1 is SGHDT and CDR2 is YYEEEE. This CDR3 has 13 amino acids. Only in-frame clones appear in the TCRdb table, and some are missing; sequencing was by immunoSEQ multiplex PCR. The sample holds approximately 83,000 clones, around 90% seen once. The entry originates in a study of blood T cell repertoires in COVID-19. The sequenced material came from peripheral blood. The clonotype originates from a man between 65 and 79 years old with acute or convalescent COVID-19. The chain joins TRBV5-6 to TRBJ1-2; D unresolved. The DNA of the CDR3 is TGTGCCAGCAGCTTGAACAGTAACTATGGCTACACCTTC. It encodes CASSLNSNYGYTF.